One sample yielded the 25 T cell receptor beta chains listed below, sequenced in a study of blood T cell repertoires in COVID-19. Sequencing was performed with immunoSEQ multiplex PCR; in TCRdb, only in-frame clones are kept and a portion is missing. The data show some 300,000 clones, 90% to 95% seen once. Sequenced sample: PBMCs or T cells enriched from blood (not recorded which). These TCRs come from a woman aged 25 to 39 who had been exposed to COVID-19.

The gene calls are TRBV6-1 and TRBJ2-5; D may be TRBD2 (6 bases). The CDR3 sequence is 15 residues long. From germline, CDR1 is MNHNS and CDR2 SASEGT. Between the trimmed V and J ends, which lost 2 bases and 4 bases, there was a span of 14 bases. As DNA, the CDR3 is TGTGCCAGCAGTGAACGGCCTCGGGGAGGAGAGACCCAGTACTTC. Amino acid sequence: CASSERPRGGETQYF.

This clone has a single count. The CDR3 loop is CASSFFSPGSSGANVLTF. CDR3 DNA: TGTGCCAGCAGCTTTTTCTCCCCGGGAAGCTCTGGGGCCAACGTCCTGACTTTC. The rearrangement uses TRBV7-8 and TRBJ2-6; a possible D gene is TRBD2 (5 bases). Germline loops: CDR1 SGHVS, CDR2 FQNEAQ. V dropped 3 bases and J dropped 0 bases, with 15 bases sitting between them. The CDR3 is 18 amino acids.

The chain couples TRBV6-5 to TRBJ2-7; D possibly corresponds to TRBD2 (5 bases). Germline loops: CDR1 MNHEY, CDR2 SVGAGI. This CDR3 comprises 13 residues. Trimming took off 5 bases at V and 2 bases at J, with 10 bases between the two ends. The CDR3 sequence is CASSRGKAYEQYF. DNA of the CDR3: TGTGCCAGCAGTCGGGGTAAAGCCTACGAGCAGTACTTC.

This clone appeared a single time. The genes are TRBV10-3 and TRBJ2-7; 11 nucleotides line up with TRBD2. Trimming at V came to 2 bases and at J to 4 bases, leaving 4 bases not matched to a gene. The germline V gene encodes CDR1 ENHRY and CDR2 SYGVKD. The CDR3 totals 15 residues. CDR3 amino acids: CAISERLAGTYEQYF. DNA of the CDR3: TGTGCCATCAGTGAGAGACTAGCGGGGACATACGAGCAGTACTTC.

The chain joins TRBV5-1 to TRBJ2-7; 11 bases agree with TRBD1. The germline V gene encodes CDR1 SGHRS and CDR2 YFSETQ. V was clipped by 0 bases and J by 2 bases; unmatched bases: 10. CDR3 length equals 18 residues. Written as DNA, the CDR3 is TGCGCCAGCAGCTTGGCTACCACCGGGACAGGGGGTGCCTACGAGCAGTACTTC. It yields the protein CASSLATTGTGGAYEQYF.

The chain joins TRBV29-1 to TRBJ1-1; D gene ambiguous. This CDR3 comprises 12 residues. V gave up 7 bases and J gave up 0 bases, with 9 bases separating them. Germline assignment: CDR1 SQVTM and CDR2 ANQGSEA. The CDR3 protein is CSGTALNTEAFF. DNA of the CDR3: TGCAGCGGCACAGCTCTGAACACTGAAGCTTTCTTT.

The CDR3 sequence: CASSPGGEHGYTF. In nucleotides, the CDR3 is TGTGCCAGCTCACCGGGGGGGGAACATGGCTACACCTTC. This rearrangement joins TRBV18 to TRBJ1-2, with D perhaps matching TRBD1 (5 bases). The CDR3 is made up of 13 amino acids. V lost 3 bases, J lost 6 bases, and 11 bases lay in between. In germline, CDR1 is KGHSH, CDR2 LQKENI. The full variable domain, its missing parts supplied by reference TRBV18 and TRBJ1-2, is NAGVMQNPRHLVRRRGQEARLRCSPMKGHSHVYWYRQLPEEGLKFMVYLQKENIIDESGMPKERFSAEFPKEGPSILRIQQVVRGDSAAYFCASSPGGEHGYTFGSGTRLTVV.

The chain is built from TRBV7-6 and TRBJ2-5, with 9 bases identical to TRBD2. Looked up from germline, CDR1 is SGHVS and CDR2 is FNYEAQ. Losses at the gene ends were 2 bases for V and 3 bases for J; bases not matched to a gene: 4. CDR3 length: 15 amino acids. For the CDR3, the DNA is TGTGCCAGCAGCTTAAGCGGGGGGTTCGAAGAGACCCAGTACTTC. The encoded protein is CASSLSGGFEETQYF.

The V and J genes are TRBV5-8 and TRBJ1-5, with 7 bases aligning to TRBD1. Germline lookup yields CDR1 SGHTS and CDR2 YDEGEE. The J segment lost 2 bases and the V segment lost 4 bases, leaving 6 bases of the junction unmatched. CDR3 length: 15 residues. CDR3 region: CASSVQGYRNQPQHF. As DNA, the CDR3 is TGTGCCAGCAGCGTACAGGGGTATCGCAATCAGCCCCAGCATTTT.

The chain has TRBV30 and TRBJ2-2; D is undetermined. Trimming pared 3 bases from V and 0 bases from J, leaving 8 bases between. Germline lookup yields CDR1 GTSNPN and CDR2 SVGIG (reference sequence). This CDR3 region has 14 residues. The CDR3 here is CAWRVGANTGELFF. The CDR3 region has the DNA TGTGCCTGGAGGGTTGGAGCGAACACCGGGGAGCTGTTTTTT.

This clone was counted a single time. Different DNA sequences within this sample yield the same CDR3. This rearrangement joins TRBV11-2 to TRBJ2-7, with D unresolved. V lost 3 bases and J lost 2, with 8 bases in between. There are 13 residues in the CDR3. Germline loops: CDR1 SGHAT, CDR2 FQNNGV. This CDR3 is CASSLGLAYEQYF. CDR3 nucleotides: TGTGCCAGCAGCTTGGGCCTGGCCTACGAGCAGTACTTC.

The rearrangement links TRBV13 to TRBJ1-2, with D unresolved. Trimming took 5 bases from V and 3 from J, leaving 19 bases between them. CDR3 size: 16 residues. CDR1 and CDR2 (germline): PRHDT, FYEKMQ (reference sequence). The CDR3 spells CASSPWAGMKDYGYTF. The CDR3 coding sequence is TGTGCCAGCAGCCCCTGGGCAGGAATGAAGGACTATGGCTACACCTTC. The complete variable domain, with remaining parts taken from reference TRBV13 and TRBJ1-2, reads AAGVIQSPRHLIKEKRETATLKCYPIPRHDTVYWYQQGPGQDPQFLISFYEKMQSDKGSIPDRFSAQQFSDYHSELNMSSLELGDSALYFCASSPWAGMKDYGYTFGSGTRLTVV.

The chain recombines TRBV7-3 with TRBJ1-1; 8 bases are shared with TRBD1. This CDR3 has 15 amino acids. From germline, CDR1 is SGHTA and CDR2 FQGTGA. Trimming cost V 5 bases and J 1 base; bases outside gene matches: 6. The CDR3 here is CASSPQGAANTEAFF. The CDR3 DNA reads TGTGCCAGCAGCCCGCAGGGGGCAGCGAACACTGAAGCTTTCTTT.

This chain links TRBV27 with TRBJ1-5, with D possibly TRBD1 on 6 matching bases. V gave up 5 bases and J gave up 7 bases, with 12 bases separating them. Per germline, CDR1 MNHEY and CDR2 SMNVEV (reference sequence). The CDR3 runs 13 residues. The CDR3 region has the DNA TGTGCCAGCAGTACAGGGTTATGGCAGCCCCAGCATTTT. Protein sequence: CASSTGLWQPQHF.

The sample holds one count of this clone. This chain joins TRBV3-1 (or the pseudogene TRBV3-2) and TRBJ1-2, with D possibly matching TRBD1 (5 bases). Germline V gene sequence: CDR1 LGHDT, CDR2 YNNKEL (reference sequence). This CDR3 region has 13 residues. V was pared by 0 bases and J by 9 bases, with 11 bases between. The CDR3 region has the DNA TGTGCCAGCAGCCAAGATTCAGGGTCAAGCTACACCTTC. This gives the protein CASSQDSGSSYTF.

The rearrangement joins TRBV4-2 to TRBJ2-3; D is perhaps TRBD2 (5 bases). Trimming took 0 bases from V and 6 from J, leaving 13 bases between them. CDR1 LGHNA and CDR2 YNFKEQ come from the germline V gene. The CDR3 loop spans 15 amino acids. CDR3 DNA sequence: TGTGCCAGCAGCCAAGAATACGGGGAGTGGGATACGCAGTATTTT. It yields the protein CASSQEYGEWDTQYF.

The chain carries TRBV6-5 and TRBJ1-6, with TRBD1 matching over 7 bases. This CDR3 region has 15 residues. V lost 10 bases, J lost 9 bases, and 15 bases stayed unmatched. Per germline, CDR1 MNHEY and CDR2 SVGAGI. This CDR3 reads CAKLRQGPRSSPLHF. The CDR3 coding sequence is TGTGCCAAATTACGACAGGGCCCGAGGAGTTCACCCCTCCACTTT.

This clone has a handful of counts. J is TRBJ1-6 and V is TRBV4-3; D perhaps matches TRBD1 (5 bases). V gave up 1 base and J gave up 5 bases, with 12 bases separating them. The germline CDR1 and CDR2 sequences are LGHNA and YSLEER. The CDR3 length is 16 residues. The CDR3 DNA is TGCGCCAGCAGCCAAGTCCCCCAGGGAAATAATTCACCCCTCCACTTT. The encoded protein is CASSQVPQGNNSPLHF.

This clone was seen only a few times. The V gene is TRBV10-3, the J gene TRBJ1-1; 7 nucleotides match TRBD1. The germline V gene encodes CDR1 ENHRY and CDR2 SYGVKD. This CDR3 spans 14 amino acids. V lost 6 bases to trimming and J lost 3 bases; unmatched junction nucleotides: 7. The CDR3 protein is CAIRETGRDTEAFF. The DNA for the CDR3 is TGTGCCATCAGGGAGACAGGGAGGGACACTGAAGCTTTCTTT.

The chain joins TRBV7-7 to TRBJ2-5; D is perhaps TRBD1 (5 bases). This CDR3 has 16 amino acids. Per germline, CDR1 SSHAT and CDR2 FNYEAQ (reference sequence). Between the trimmed V and J ends, which lost 1 base and 5 bases, there was a span of 17 bases. The CDR3 sequence is CASSLGQWPVGETQYF. The CDR3 DNA follows: TGTGCCAGCAGCTTAGGACAGTGGCCTGTTGGGGAGACCCAGTACTTC. The whole variable domain, remainder taken from reference TRBV7-7 and TRBJ2-5, is GAGVSQSPRYKVTKRGQDVTLRCDPISSHATLYWYQQALGQGPEFLTYFNYEAQPDKSGLPSDRFSAERPEGSISTLTIQRTEQRDSAMYRCASSLGQWPVGETQYFGPGTRLLVL.

The chain joins TRBV3-1 (or the pseudogene TRBV3-2) to TRBJ2-7; tentatively, D is TRBD1 (6 bases). This CDR3 has 13 residues. The germline V gene encodes CDR1 LGHDT and CDR2 YNNKEL (reference sequence). V was clipped by 8 bases and J by 0 bases, with 11 bases between them. The CDR3 DNA reads as TGTGCCAGCTCCTACAGGGACTCCTACGAGCAGTACTTC. Protein sequence: CASSYRDSYEQYF.

The gene calls are TRBV10-3 and TRBJ1-2; 9 nucleotides agree with TRBD1. There are 14 residues in the CDR3. V lost 3 bases and J lost 4; bases outside the gene matches: 3. Germline V gives CDR1 ENHRY, CDR2 SYGVKD. In DNA form, the CDR3 reads TGTGCCATCAGTGACCCGGACAGGGGCTATGGCTACACCTTC. It translates to CAISDPDRGYGYTF.

V and J are TRBV7-9 and TRBJ1-2; possible D gene TRBD1, 5 bases. Trimming shortened V by 5 bases and J by 12 bases, and 16 bases separated the two germline ends. Per germline, CDR1 SEHNR and CDR2 FQNEAQ (reference sequence). The CDR3 runs 12 residues. As DNA, the CDR3 is TGTGCCAGCAGCGGGAGGGGCTACGGTGACACCTTC. Translated, it gives CASSGRGYGDTF.

The chain has TRBV3-1 (or the pseudogene TRBV3-2) and TRBJ2-5; the D gene is possibly TRBD1 (6 bases). Germline loops: CDR1 LGHDT, CDR2 YNNKEL (reference sequence). The length of the CDR3 is 13 residues. Trimming shortened V by 2 bases and J by 3 bases, and 7 bases separated the two germline ends. DNA for the CDR3: TGTGCCAGCAGCCAAACAGGGAAAGAGACCCAGTACTTC. Translating gives CASSQTGKETQYF.

The chain uses TRBV10-3 and TRBJ1-2; 7 bases map to TRBD1. The CDR3 has 14 amino acids. Germline V CDR1 and CDR2: ENHRY, SYGVKD. V was pared by 6 bases and J by 6 bases, with 10 bases of the junction left unmatched. The CDR3 sequence: CAISTTDRVDGYTF. The CDR3 DNA is TGTGCCATCAGCACCACCGACAGGGTAGATGGCTACACCTTC.